This TCR beta chain was recorded in a study of graft-versus-host responses after intestinal transplantation. The overall study: Recipients received multivisceral, liver-intestinal, or isolated intestinal transplants.

Whole-study results and caveats: Researchers found GvH clones in recipient marrow, and some showed up first in ileum or blood. Allografts from individuals with graft-donor T cell macrochimerism displayed high graft-versus-host to host-versus-graft clonal ratios.

With respect to this clone: Its antigen is not identified.

Profiled with immunoSEQ multiplex PCR; TCRdb holds only in-frame clones, not every one. The table records approximately 88,000 clones, 75% to 90% of them present only once. The source of this sequence is a human donor who received an intestinal transplant. This specimen consisted of unstimulated CD4+ T cells sorted from spleen or lymph node cells, obtained before intestinal transplant.

The CDR3, as DNA: TGTGCCAGCAGCGTCGGCGGAACCAATCAGCCCCAGCATTTT. This gives the protein CASSVGGTNQPQHF. The rearrangement joins TRBV6-1 to TRBJ1-5; D not certain. CDR3 length equals 14 residues. The ends were cut back, 6 bases at V and 3 bases at J, with 12 bases in the middle. Germline V gene sequence: CDR1 MNHNS, CDR2 SASEGT.